A single sample is the source of the 24 T cell receptor beta chains below, sequenced in a study of T cells after yellow fever vaccination. Via MiXCR, TCRdb re-called the 5' RACE reads, giving one row per CDR3 protein. The sample has roughly 320,000 distinct CDR3 sequences, around 10% seen once; the top ten hold around 3.2%. Sample: CD4+ T cells sorted from PBMCs, taken 45 days after the yellow fever booster vaccination. The receptor set was obtained from a man aged 18 to 29 who received the YFV17D yellow fever vaccine.

V gene TRBV5-4 combines with J gene TRBJ2-2, with TRBD1 as a possible D gene (5 bases). Germline V gene lookup returns CDR1 SGHNT and CDR2 YYREEE (reference sequence). The CDR3 consists of 16 residues. The ends were cut back, 0 bases at V and 3 bases at J, with 12 bases in the middle. The CDR3 DNA is TGTGCCAGCAGCTTGGTGTGGGGCTCCGACACCGGGGAGCTGTTTTTT. It specifies CASSLVWGSDTGELFF. The whole variable domain, filled in from reference TRBV5-4 and TRBJ2-2, reads ETGVTQSPTHLIKTRGQQVTLRCSSQSGHNTVSWYQQALGQGPQFIFQYYREEENGRGNFPPRFSGLQFPNYSSELNVNALELDDSALYLCASSLVWGSDTGELFFGEGSRLTVL.

The sample holds many counts of this clonotype. The chain is built from TRBV20-1 and TRBJ2-2; 7 bases agree with TRBD2. Germline CDR1 and CDR2: DFQATT and SNEGSKA (reference sequence). V lost 2 bases and J lost 0; bases outside the gene matches: 3. The CDR3 has 15 residues. For the CDR3, the DNA is TGCAGTGCTAGACTAGCGGCCTCGAACACCGGGGAGCTGTTTTTT. Its protein is CSARLAASNTGELFF.

V is TRBV5-1 and J is TRBJ1-6, with 8 bases that match TRBD1. The V segment lost 4 bases and the J segment 8 bases; nucleotides outside the gene matches: 11. Germline values: CDR1 SGHRS, CDR2 YFSETQ. The CDR3 contains 16 residues. CDR3 in amino acids: CASSPQPDRDHSPLHF. The CDR3, as DNA: TGCGCCAGCAGCCCACAACCGGACAGGGACCATTCACCCCTCCACTTT.

This clonotype has a handful of counts. This chain connects TRBV7-8 to TRBJ2-5, with D possibly being TRBD2 (5 bases). There are 15 residues in the CDR3. Trimming removed 5 bases from V and 2 bases from J, with 15 bases in between. CDR1 SGHVS and CDR2 FQNEAQ come from the germline V gene. In DNA, the CDR3 is TGTGCCAGCAGCCCAGACGGGGTGGCACAAGAGACCCAGTACTTC. This codes for CASSPDGVAQETQYF. Variable domain in full (rest from reference TRBV7-8 and TRBJ2-5): GAGVSQSPRYKVAKRGQDVALRCDPISGHVSLFWYQQALGQGPEFLTYFQNEAQLDKSGLPSDRFFAERPEGSVSTLKIQRTQQEDSAVYLCASSPDGVAQETQYFGPGTRLLVL.

A few counts support this clonotype. V is TRBV5-1 and J is TRBJ1-5; a possible D gene is TRBD1 (5 bases). This CDR3 has 14 residues. Germline-derived CDR1 and CDR2 are SGHRS and YFSETQ. The V gene lost 0 bases and the J gene lost 2 bases, with 6 bases spanning the gap. CDR3 bases: TGCGCCAGCAGCTTGGGGGGCCGCAATCAGCCCCAGCATTTT. Translation gives CASSLGGRNQPQHF.

The chain uses TRBV7-3 and TRBJ1-6; 10 bases line up with TRBD1. Looked up from germline, CDR1 is SGHTA and CDR2 is FQGTGA. The CDR3 has 13 residues. J was trimmed by 7 bases and V by 10 bases; bases with no gene match: 4. CDR3 sequence (DNA): TGTGCCACCGGACAGGGGGACAATTCACCCCTCCACTTT. Translating it yields CATGQGDNSPLHF.

J is TRBJ2-3 and V is TRBV9; D may be TRBD1 (7 bases). V dropped 6 bases and J dropped 2 bases, with 16 bases sitting between them. Germline V gives CDR1 SGDLS, CDR2 YYNGEE. The CDR3 runs to 15 residues. The CDR3 is CASTSRGDPTDTQYF. The CDR3 nucleotides read TGTGCCAGCACCTCCAGGGGGGACCCCACAGATACGCAGTATTTT.

The V and J genes are TRBV5-1 and TRBJ2-7; 7 bases are shared with TRBD1. J was trimmed by 4 bases and V by 0 bases; bases with no gene match: 7. Germline lookup yields CDR1 SGHRS and CDR2 YFSETQ. The CDR3 consists of 15 residues. The CDR3 bases are TGCGCCAGCAGCTTGGAGCCGGGACAGAGTTACGAGCAGTACTTC. The encoded protein is CASSLEPGQSYEQYF.

This clonotype has more than one count but fewer than ten. An end of the junction differs from the germline gene, which may be a read error. The DNA for the CDR3 is TGCGCCAGCAGCCAAGGAGTCCCGTACGGTCAAGACTTC. Encoded protein: CASSQGVPYGQDF. The rearrangement uses TRBV4-1 and TRBJ1-2; D gene unclear. Germline V CDR1 and CDR2: MGHRA, YSYEKL. This CDR3 has 13 residues.

This clonotype was counted ten times or more. The V gene is TRBV28, the J gene TRBJ2-1, with D tentatively TRBD1 or TRBD2 (5 bases each). The CDR3 sequence is 14 residues long. The V end lost 6 bases, the J end lost 6 bases, and 15 bases lay between the germline ends. Per germline, CDR1 MDHEN and CDR2 SYDVKM. CDR3 sequence (DNA): TGTGCCAGCAGAAAGGCTGGGACCGGCAATGAGCAGTTCTTC. Translated, it gives CASRKAGTGNEQFF.

This clonotype has just a few counts. The chain joins TRBV5-1 to TRBJ2-3; D is perhaps TRBD2 (6 bases). Trimming stripped 3 bases from V and 1 base from J, with 18 bases between. The CDR3 has 17 residues. Germline CDR1 SGHRS, CDR2 YFSETQ. DNA of the CDR3: TGCGCCAGCAGCTGGCTGACGGCGGGACTGGGCACAGATACGCAGTATTTT. Protein sequence: CASSWLTAGLGTDTQYF.

The chain joins TRBV4-3 to TRBJ2-2, with D unresolved. Germline CDR1 and CDR2: LGHNA and YSLEER. Trimming stripped 1 base from V and 0 bases from J, with 9 bases between. CDR3 size: 16 residues. Written as DNA, the CDR3 is TGCGCCAGCAGCCAAGCCCTTGGGTCGAACACCGGGGAGCTGTTTTTT. Residues: CASSQALGSNTGELFF.

This clonotype was seen many times. The rearrangement joins TRBV7-2 to TRBJ2-1; D tentatively reads TRBD1 or TRBD2 (7 bases each). V shed 2 bases and J shed 4 bases, with 15 bases lying between them. Germline V gene lookup returns CDR1 SGHTA and CDR2 FQGNSA. The CDR3 contains 16 residues. CDR3 coding DNA: TGTGCCAGCAGCTTACACTCAGGGGGGGATTACAATGAGCAGTTCTTC. Protein sequence: CASSLHSGGDYNEQFF.

This clonotype has at least ten counts. The rearrangement links TRBV29-1 to TRBJ1-1, with D perhaps matching TRBD1 (5 bases). With 3 bases removed from V and 3 bases from J, the gap between germline ends came to 14 bases. This CDR3 is built from 14 residues. CDR1 is SQVTM, CDR2 ANQGSEA, per germline. The CDR3 DNA reads TGCAGCGTTGATTCTCCCCTGGGGGACACTGAAGCTTTCTTT. It codes for CSVDSPLGDTEAFF.

This clonotype has a handful of counts. The chain employs TRBV5-1 and TRBJ1-3; the D gene is possibly TRBD1 (5 bases). Trimming pared 4 bases from V and 5 bases from J, leaving 10 bases between. CDR1 is SGHRS and CDR2 is YFSETQ in the germline V gene. The CDR3 is 13 amino acids. The CDR3 is CASSPDSRNTIYF. CDR3 DNA: TGCGCCAGCAGCCCTGACAGTCGAAACACCATATATTTT.

In this sample, this clonotype turned up a few times. The chain links TRBV29-1 to TRBJ2-3, with TRBD2 as a possible D gene (5 bases). Per the germline V gene, CDR1 is SQVTM and CDR2 is ANQGSEA. The V and J ends lost 4 bases and 2 bases respectively, with 13 bases between them. The CDR3 totals 14 residues. The CDR3 region is CSVGFRGDTDTQYF. For the CDR3, the DNA is TGCAGCGTTGGTTTCCGGGGAGACACAGATACGCAGTATTTT.

This chain connects TRBV12-3 or TRBV12-4 to TRBJ1-2; D is ambiguous. This CDR3 contains 13 residues. Trimming shortened V by 5 bases and J by 8 bases, and 15 bases separated the two germline ends. The CDR3 coding sequence is TGTGCCAGCAGTAGCGGTAGGGCCCGCGGCTACACCTTC. It translates to CASSSGRARGYTF.

The rearrangement joins TRBV28 to TRBJ2-7; D unresolved. CDR1 is MDHEN and CDR2 is SYDVKM in the germline V gene. This CDR3 region has 12 residues. V lost 4 bases to trimming and J lost 2 bases, with 6 bases between them. CDR3 amino acids: CASSSRPYEQYV. For the CDR3, the DNA is TGTGCCAGCAGTTCCAGGCCCTACGAGCAGTACGTC.

In its sample, this clonotype was seen many times. The chain joins TRBV6-5 to TRBJ1-4; unclear D gene. Germline CDR1 reads MNHEY; CDR2 reads SVGAGI. Trimming shortened V by 0 bases and J by 7 bases, and 15 bases separated the two germline ends. The CDR3 is 16 residues long. The CDR3 nucleotides read TGTGCCAGCAGTTACTCAGTCCCGGGGAGTAGTGAAAAACTGTTTTTT. Translating it yields CASSYSVPGSSEKLFF.

V and J are TRBV7-2 and TRBJ1-1; D gene unclear. The CDR3 spans 16 residues. Germline CDR1 and CDR2: SGHTA and FQGNSA. With 4 bases removed from V and 0 bases from J, the gap between germline ends came to 15 bases. The CDR3 nucleotides read TGTGCCAGCAGCTCGAACCGGGCCAGAATGAACACTGAAGCTTTCTTT. It encodes CASSSNRARMNTEAFF.

The rearrangement links TRBV7-2 to TRBJ1-4, with D uncertain. Germline CDR1 is SGHTA and CDR2 is FQGNSA. The CDR3 loop spans 14 amino acids. V lost 3 bases and J 7 bases, leaving 12 bases between the germline ends. The CDR3: CASSFTQNSEKLFF. The DNA of the CDR3 is TGTGCCAGCAGCTTTACCCAGAATTCTGAAAAACTGTTTTTT.

The chain combines TRBV7-7 with TRBJ2-5; a possible D gene is TRBD1 (6 bases). Germline-derived CDR1 and CDR2 are SSHAT and FNYEAQ (reference sequence). The V and J ends lost 5 bases and 5 bases respectively, with 12 bases between them. The CDR3 is made up of 13 amino acids. The CDR3 bases are TGTGCCAGCAGCCAACAGGGTCTTGAGACCCAGTACTTC. This gives the protein CASSQQGLETQYF.

The chain uses TRBV6-5 and TRBJ1-6; TRBD1 is a possible D gene (6 bases). From germline, CDR1 is MNHEY and CDR2 SVGAGI. The CDR3 covers 17 residues. The V gene lost 6 bases and the J gene lost 0 bases, with 15 bases spanning the gap. The CDR3 DNA follows: TGTGCCAGCAGATTACGACAGGCCAGCTCCTATAATTCACCCCTCCACTTT. Translating gives CASRLRQASSYNSPLHF.

This clonotype was seen a few times. The V and J genes are TRBV6-5 and TRBJ2-3, with TRBD2 matching 12 bases. There are 14 residues in the CDR3. With V trimmed by 6 bases and J by 7 bases, 5 bases remained unmatched. Per germline, CDR1 MNHEY and CDR2 SVGAGI. The chain's CDR3 is CASRRLAGEHTQYF. DNA of the CDR3: TGTGCCAGCAGACGACTAGCGGGGGAGCATACGCAGTATTTT.